The clone carrying this T cell receptor (beta chain) showed up just a few times. This specimen comes from a study of early T cells in non-severe SARS-CoV-2 infection. The overall study: Sequencing targeted bulk RNA from unsorted whole blood, leaving chains unpaired.

Individual cDNA molecules carried attached unique molecular identifiers. TCRdb itself ran the 5' RACE reads through MiXCR, one entry per CDR3 protein. This sample carries tens of thousands of distinct CDR3 sequences, roughly 15% of them seen once, and the ten largest clones take 4.5% to 6.5%. The CDR3 extends over 13 amino acids. Germline V gives CDR1 MRHNA, CDR2 SNTAGT. V was pared by 3 bases and J by 4 bases, with 6 bases between. The gene calls are TRBV6-4 and TRBJ2-2; D remains ambiguous. The clonotype was recovered from an adult who was a healthcare worker with PCR-confirmed SARS-CoV-2 infection or an uninfected control (not recorded which). The starting material was whole blood, obtained at baseline. CDR3 DNA: TGTGCCAGCAGTGAGGCCGGCACCGGGGAGCTGTTTTTT. Its protein is CASSEAGTGELFF.